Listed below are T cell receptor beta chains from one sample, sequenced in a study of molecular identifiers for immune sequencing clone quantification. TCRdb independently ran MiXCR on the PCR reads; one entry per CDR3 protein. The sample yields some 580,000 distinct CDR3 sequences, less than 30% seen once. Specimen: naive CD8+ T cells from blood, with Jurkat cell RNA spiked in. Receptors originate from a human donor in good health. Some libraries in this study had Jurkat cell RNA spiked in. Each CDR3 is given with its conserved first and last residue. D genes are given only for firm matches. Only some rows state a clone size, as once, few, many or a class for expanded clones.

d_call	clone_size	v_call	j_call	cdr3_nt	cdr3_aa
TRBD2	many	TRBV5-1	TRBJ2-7	TGCGCCAGCAGCCCCGACGGGTTAGTAGCGGGTTCCTACGAGCAGTACTTC	CASSPDGLVAGSYEQYF
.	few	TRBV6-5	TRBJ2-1	TGTGCCAGCAGTTACACCACTAGGGGAAATGAGCAGTTCTTC	CASSYTTRGNEQFF
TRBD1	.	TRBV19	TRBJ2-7	TGTGCCAGTAGTGCCTGGGACAGCAACTACGAGCAGTACTTC	CASSAWDSNYEQYF
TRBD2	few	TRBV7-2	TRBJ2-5	TGTGCCAGCAGCCCCCGAGTAGCGGGGGCACAAGAGACCCAGTACTTC	CASSPRVAGAQETQYF
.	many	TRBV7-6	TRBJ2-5	TGTGCCAGCAGCTTAGGAGGTGCCCAAGAGACCCAGTACTTC	CASSLGGAQETQYF
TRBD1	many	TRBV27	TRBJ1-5	TGTGCCAGCAGTTGGGGACAGGGGAGCAATCAGCCCCAGCATTTT	CASSWGQGSNQPQHF
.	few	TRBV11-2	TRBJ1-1	TGTGCCAGCAGCTTAGATTCTCCGGCCTGGACTGAAGCTTTCTTT	CASSLDSPAWTEAFF
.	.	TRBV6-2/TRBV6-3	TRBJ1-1	TGTGCCAGCAGTTATAACGCGGGCCTCCGGTTGTGGGACACTGAAGCTTTCTTT	CASSYNAGLRLWDTEAFF
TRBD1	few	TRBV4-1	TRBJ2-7	TGCGCCAGCAGCCAAAACAGGGGTCTTTCCTACGAGCAGTACTTC	CASSQNRGLSYEQYF
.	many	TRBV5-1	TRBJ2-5	TGCGCCAGCAGCTTGTGGCCGGCGGAGACCCAGTACTTC	CASSLWPAETQYF
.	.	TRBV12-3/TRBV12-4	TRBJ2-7	TGTGCCAGCAGTTTTGGGGGTGTGGAGCAGTACTTC	CASSFGGVEQYF
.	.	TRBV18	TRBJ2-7	TGTGCCAGCTCACCTGAAGCACCTGGGGCCTACGAGCAGTACTTC	CASSPEAPGAYEQYF
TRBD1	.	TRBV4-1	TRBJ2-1	TGCGCCAGCAGCCGATCCGGGACAGGGGGGGATAATGAGCAGTTCTTC	CASSRSGTGGDNEQFF
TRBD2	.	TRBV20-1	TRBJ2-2	TGCAGTGCTAGAGACGCTAGCGGGAGGACCACCGGGGAGCTGTTATTT	CSARDASGRTTGELLF
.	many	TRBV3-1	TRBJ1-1	TGTGCCAGCACCACAGAGGGCAGCACTGAAGCTTTCTTT	CASTTEGSTEAFF
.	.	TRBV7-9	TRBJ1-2	TGTGCCAGCAGCTTTAACAGCCTCTATGGCTACACCTTC	CASSFNSLYGYTF
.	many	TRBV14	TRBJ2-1	TGTGCCAGCAGCCAAGAGACCACAGGGTTTTCCTACAATGAGCAGTTCTTC	CASSQETTGFSYNEQFF
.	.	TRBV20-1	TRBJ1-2	TGCAGTGCTAGAGATTACTCAAAGGGGAGGGCCGATGGCTACACCTTC	CSARDYSKGRADGYTF
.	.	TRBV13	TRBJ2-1	TGTGCCAGCAGCTTAGGATGGAGCTCCTACAATGAGCAGTTCTTC	CASSLGWSSYNEQFF
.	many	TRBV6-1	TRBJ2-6	TGTGCCAGCAGTGAAGATCAGGGGCAGATTTGGTCTGGGGCCAACGTCCTGACTTTC	CASSEDQGQIWSGANVLTF
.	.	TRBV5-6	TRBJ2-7	TGTGCCGGCAGCTTGGGGGTGTCCTACGAGCAGTACTTC	CAGSLGVSYEQYF
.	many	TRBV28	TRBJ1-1	TGTGCCAGCAGTAACAGTAGAACTGAAGCTTTCTTT	CASSNSRTEAFF
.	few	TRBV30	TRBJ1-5	TGTGCCTGGAGTGCCGGGGCCAATCAGCCCCAGCATTTT	CAWSAGANQPQHF
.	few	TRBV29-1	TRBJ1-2	TGCAGCGTTGAATCCAGGGTGGGTAACTATGGCTACACCTTC	CSVESRVGNYGYTF